This TCR beta chain is from a study of T-cell memory formation after mild COVID-19. Overall study: Across donors, TCR clusters were largely donor specific.

Study conclusions and caveats: CD4/CD8 balance characterized clones contracting day 15 to 85, and CD4+ skew characterized later expanders.

This clonotype was counted a few times. Its target is not known. The germline V gene encodes CDR1 MDHEN and CDR2 SYDVKM. The CDR3 has 13 residues. With V trimmed by 5 bases and J by 3 bases, 2 bases remained unmatched. TCRdb re-called the 5' RACE reads with MiXCR, one entry per CDR3 protein. The table shows about 130,000 distinct CDR3 sequences, with roughly 6% occurring only once. This rearrangement joins TRBV28 to TRBJ2-3; 7 bases are a match to TRBD2. The receptor was derived from an adult woman who had mild COVID-19 (a few samples of this study predate the infection). Cell type and time point are not known. Sequenced input: PBMCs or a T cell subset sorted from them (not recorded which). The CDR3 DNA reads TGTGCCAGCAGTCCGGGGGGAACAGATACGCAGTATTTT. Amino acids: CASSPGGTDTQYF.